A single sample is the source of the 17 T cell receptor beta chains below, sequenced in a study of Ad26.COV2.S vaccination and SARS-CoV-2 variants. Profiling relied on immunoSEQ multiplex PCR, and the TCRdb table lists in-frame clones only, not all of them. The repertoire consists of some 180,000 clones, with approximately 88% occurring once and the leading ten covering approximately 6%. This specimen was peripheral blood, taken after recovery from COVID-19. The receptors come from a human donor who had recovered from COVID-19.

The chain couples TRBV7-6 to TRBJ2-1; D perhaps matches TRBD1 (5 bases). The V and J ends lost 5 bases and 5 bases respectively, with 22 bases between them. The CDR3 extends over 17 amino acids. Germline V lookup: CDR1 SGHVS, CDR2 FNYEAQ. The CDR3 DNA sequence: TGTGCCAGCAGCCTACGCTACAGGTCCCCTTTAAACAATGAGCAGTTCTTC. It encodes CASSLRYRSPLNNEQFF.

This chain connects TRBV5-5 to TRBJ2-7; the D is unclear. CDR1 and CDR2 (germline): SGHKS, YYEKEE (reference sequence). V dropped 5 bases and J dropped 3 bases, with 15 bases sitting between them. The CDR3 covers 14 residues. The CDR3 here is CASSPPGRNYEQYF. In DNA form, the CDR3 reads TGTGCCAGCAGTCCCCCGGGCAGGAACTACGAGCAGTACTTC.

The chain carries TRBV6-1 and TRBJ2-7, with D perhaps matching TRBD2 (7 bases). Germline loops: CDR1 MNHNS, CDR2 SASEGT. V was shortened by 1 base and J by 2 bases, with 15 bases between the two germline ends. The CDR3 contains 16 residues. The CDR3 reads CASSEVGGGKPYEQYF. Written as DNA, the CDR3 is TGTGCCAGCAGTGAAGTAGGGGGGGGCAAGCCCTACGAGCAGTACTTC.

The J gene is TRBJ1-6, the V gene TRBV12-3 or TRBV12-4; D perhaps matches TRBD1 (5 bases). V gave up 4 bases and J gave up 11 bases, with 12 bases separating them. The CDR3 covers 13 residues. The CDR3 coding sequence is TGTGCCAGCAGTTCCGGGACGCCAGCACCCCTCCACTTT. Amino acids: CASSSGTPAPLHF.

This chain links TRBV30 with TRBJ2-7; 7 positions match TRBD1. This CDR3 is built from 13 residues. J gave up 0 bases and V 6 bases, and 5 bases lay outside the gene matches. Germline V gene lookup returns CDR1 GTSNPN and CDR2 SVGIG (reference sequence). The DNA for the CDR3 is TGTGCCTGTAACAGGGACAGCTCCTACGAGCAGTACTTC. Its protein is CACNRDSSYEQYF.

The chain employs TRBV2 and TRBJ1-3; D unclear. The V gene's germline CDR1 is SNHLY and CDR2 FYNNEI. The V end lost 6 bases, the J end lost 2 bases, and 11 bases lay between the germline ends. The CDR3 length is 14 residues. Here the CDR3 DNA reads TGTGCCAGCAGGTCAAGGGTTGCTGGAAACACCATATATTTT. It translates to CASRSRVAGNTIYF.

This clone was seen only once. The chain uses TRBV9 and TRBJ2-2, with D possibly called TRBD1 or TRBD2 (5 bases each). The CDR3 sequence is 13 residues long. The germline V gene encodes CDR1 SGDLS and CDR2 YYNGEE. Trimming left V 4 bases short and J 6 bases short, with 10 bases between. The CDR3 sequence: CASSPMGAGELFF. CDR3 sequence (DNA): TGTGCCAGCAGCCCTATGGGGGCCGGGGAGCTGTTTTTT.

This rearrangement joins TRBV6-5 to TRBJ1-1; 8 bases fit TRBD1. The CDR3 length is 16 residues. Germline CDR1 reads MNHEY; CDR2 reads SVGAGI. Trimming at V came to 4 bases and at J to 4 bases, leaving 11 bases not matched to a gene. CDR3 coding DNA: TGTGCCAGCAGTTTCTTGCGCCCTACAGGGGGCACTGAAGCTTTCTTT. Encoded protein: CASSFLRPTGGTEAFF.

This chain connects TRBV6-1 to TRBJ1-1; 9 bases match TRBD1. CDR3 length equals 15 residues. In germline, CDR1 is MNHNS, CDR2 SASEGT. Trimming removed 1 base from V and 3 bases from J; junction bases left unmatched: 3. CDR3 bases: TGTGCCAGCAGTGAAGTCTGGACAGGGGACACTGAAGCTTTCTTT. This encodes CASSEVWTGDTEAFF.

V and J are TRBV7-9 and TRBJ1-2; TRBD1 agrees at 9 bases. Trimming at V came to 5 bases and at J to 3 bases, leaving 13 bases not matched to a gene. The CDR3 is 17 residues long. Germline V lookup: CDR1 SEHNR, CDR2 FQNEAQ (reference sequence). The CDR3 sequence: CASSRFTGQGIDYGYTF. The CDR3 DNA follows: TGTGCCAGCAGCCGTTTTACGGGACAGGGAATCGACTATGGCTACACCTTC.

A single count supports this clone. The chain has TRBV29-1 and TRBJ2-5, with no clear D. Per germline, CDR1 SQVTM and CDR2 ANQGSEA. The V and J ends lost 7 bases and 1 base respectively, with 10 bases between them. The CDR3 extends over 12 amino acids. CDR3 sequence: CSAVWGQETQYF. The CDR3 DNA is TGCAGCGCCGTGTGGGGCCAAGAGACCCAGTACTTC.

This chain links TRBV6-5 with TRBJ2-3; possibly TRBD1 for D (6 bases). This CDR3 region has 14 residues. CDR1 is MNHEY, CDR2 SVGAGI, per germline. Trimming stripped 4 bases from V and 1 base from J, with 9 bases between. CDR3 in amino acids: CASSLAGGTDTQYF. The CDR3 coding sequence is TGTGCCAGCAGTTTGGCAGGGGGCACAGATACGCAGTATTTT.

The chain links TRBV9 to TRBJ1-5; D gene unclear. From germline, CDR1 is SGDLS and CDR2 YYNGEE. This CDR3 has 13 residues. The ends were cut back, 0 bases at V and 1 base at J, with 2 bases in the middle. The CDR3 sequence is CASSVASNQPQHF. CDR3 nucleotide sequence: TGTGCCAGCAGCGTAGCAAGCAATCAGCCCCAGCATTTT.

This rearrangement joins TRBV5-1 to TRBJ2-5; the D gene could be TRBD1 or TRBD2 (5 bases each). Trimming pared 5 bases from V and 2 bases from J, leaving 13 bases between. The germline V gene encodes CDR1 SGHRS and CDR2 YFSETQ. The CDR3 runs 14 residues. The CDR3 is CASSGGALQETQYF. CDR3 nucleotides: TGCGCCAGCAGTGGGGGAGCCTTACAAGAGACCCAGTACTTC.

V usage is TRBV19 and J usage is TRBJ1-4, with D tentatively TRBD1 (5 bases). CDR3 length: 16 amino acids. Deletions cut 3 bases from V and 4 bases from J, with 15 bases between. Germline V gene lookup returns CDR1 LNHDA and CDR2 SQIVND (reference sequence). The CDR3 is CASSIRGDGNNEKLFF. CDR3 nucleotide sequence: TGTGCCAGTAGTATTCGGGGGGACGGGAATAATGAAAAACTGTTTTTT.

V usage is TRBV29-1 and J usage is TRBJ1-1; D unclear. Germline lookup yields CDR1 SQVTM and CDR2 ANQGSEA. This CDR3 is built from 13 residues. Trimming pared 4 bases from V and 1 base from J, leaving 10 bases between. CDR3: CSVARWRNTEAFF. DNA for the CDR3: TGCAGCGTTGCAAGGTGGAGGAACACTGAAGCTTTCTTT.

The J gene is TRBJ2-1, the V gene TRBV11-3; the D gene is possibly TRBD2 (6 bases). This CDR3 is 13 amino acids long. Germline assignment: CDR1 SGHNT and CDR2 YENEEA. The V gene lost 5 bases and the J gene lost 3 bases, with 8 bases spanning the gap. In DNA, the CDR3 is TGTGCCAGCAGCATGGGAGGCTACAATGAGCAGTTCTTC. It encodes CASSMGGYNEQFF.